This note documents a single T cell receptor (beta chain) sequence. Its matching antigen is unknown. This sample was taken from a study of blood T cells in healthy people across ages. Study results and limitations: Calculation of diversity from one million T cells yielded estimates considered to be underestimates.

In germline, CDR1 is MNHEY, CDR2 SMNVEV (reference sequence). The CDR3 runs 15 residues. V was cut by 0 bases and J by 4 bases, with 12 bases left in between. With a J-beta primer mix and a sample-barcoded 5' primer, a second PCR ran roughly 6 to 11 cycles. TCRdb passed the 5' RACE reads through MiXCR, listing each CDR3 protein once. The top ten clones hold about 6.3% of a sample with about 1.4 million distinct CDR3 sequences, approximately 60% of them seen once. V gene TRBV27 combines with J gene TRBJ1-2, with a possible D match to TRBD1 (5 bases). This receptor was obtained from a man in his late teens or twenties in good health. The sequenced material came from blood. The CDR3 is CASSLSGRVTYGYTF. The CDR3 nucleotides read TGTGCCAGCAGTTTATCCGGCAGGGTAACCTATGGCTACACCTTC.